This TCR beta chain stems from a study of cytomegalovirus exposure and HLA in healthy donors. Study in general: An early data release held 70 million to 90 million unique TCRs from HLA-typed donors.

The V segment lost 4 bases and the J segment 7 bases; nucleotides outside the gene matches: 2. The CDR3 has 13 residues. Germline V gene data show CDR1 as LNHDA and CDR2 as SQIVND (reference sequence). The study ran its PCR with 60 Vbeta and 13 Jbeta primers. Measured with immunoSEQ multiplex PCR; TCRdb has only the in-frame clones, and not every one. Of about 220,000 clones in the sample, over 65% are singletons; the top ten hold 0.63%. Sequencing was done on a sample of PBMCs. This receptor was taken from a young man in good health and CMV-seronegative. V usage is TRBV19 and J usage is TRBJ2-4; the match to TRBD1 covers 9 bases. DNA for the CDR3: TGTGCCAGTAGTACAGGACAGGGGAACATTCAGTACTTC. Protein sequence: CASSTGQGNIQYF.